This passage covers 4 T cell receptor beta chains from one sample sequenced in a study of blood T cell repertoires in COVID-19. Repertoires were generated with immunoSEQ multiplex PCR, while TCRdb's copy carries only in-frame clones and drops some. The sample yields over 70,000 clones, about 90% seen once. Sequenced sample: peripheral blood. The origin of the receptors is an elderly man with acute or convalescent COVID-19.

V usage is TRBV12-5 and J usage is TRBJ2-3; possibly TRBD2 for D (5 bases). Germline assignment: CDR1 LGHNT and CDR2 FRNRAP. Trimming left V 1 base short and J 0 bases short, with 14 bases between. The CDR3 has 17 amino acids. CDR3 DNA: TGTGCTAGTGGTTTGGGGCTAGCCGCAACTAGCACAGATACGCAGTATTTT. Translated: CASGLGLAATSTDTQYF.

The gene calls are TRBV6-2 or TRBV6-3 and TRBJ1-5; the D gene is possibly TRBD1 (6 bases). Trimming took 4 bases from V and 6 from J, leaving 22 bases between them. The CDR3 extends over 17 amino acids. In germline, CDR1 is MNHEY, CDR2 SVGEGT. CDR3 sequence reads: CASSLGTTQGQSQPQHF. The CDR3 bases are TGTGCCAGCAGTTTAGGGACAACTCAGGGGCAATCTCAGCCCCAGCATTTT.

The chain employs TRBV6-4 and TRBJ1-1; D is ambiguous. The CDR3 length is 13 residues. V gave up 4 bases and J gave up 2 bases, with 8 bases separating them. Looked up from germline, CDR1 is MRHNA and CDR2 is SNTAGT. CDR3 amino acids: CASSANYNTEAFF. CDR3 nucleotide sequence: TGTGCCAGCAGTGCGAACTACAACACTGAAGCTTTCTTT.

The chain employs TRBV19 and TRBJ2-5; D perhaps matches TRBD2 (6 bases). V dropped 5 bases and J dropped 1 base, with 8 bases sitting between them. This CDR3 has 13 residues. Germline V gives CDR1 LNHDA, CDR2 SQIVND (reference sequence). The CDR3 sequence is CASSSGGQETQYF. In DNA, the CDR3 is TGTGCCAGTAGTTCCGGGGGCCAAGAGACCCAGTACTTC. Together with reference TRBV19 and TRBJ2-5, the CDR3 gives the full variable domain: DGGITQSPKYLFRKEGQNVTLSCEQNLNHDAMYWYRQDPGQGLRLIYYSQIVNDFQKGDIAEGYSVSREKKESFPLTVTSAQKNPTAFYLCASSSGGQETQYFGPGTRLLVL.